These T cell receptor beta chains were read from a single sample in a study of cytomegalovirus exposure and HLA in healthy donors. Clones were read by immunoSEQ multiplex PCR, and TCRdb kept only the in-frame ones, dropping some. The sample has approximately 190,000 clones; around four fifths are singletons. Source material: PBMCs. Source of these receptors: a woman aged 45-59 years in good health and CMV-seropositive. The CDR3 runs from the conserved cysteine through the conserved F or W. The D gene is left open where the match is weak. Expanded clones get a size class; other rows say once, few or many, or leave the size out.

J gene: TRBJ2-3
D gene: TRBD2
V gene: TRBV5-1
clone size: -
CDR3 DNA: TGCGCCAGCGGCCAGCGGGGGGGCACAGATACGCAGTATTTT
CDR3 protein: CASGQRGGTDTQYF

J gene: TRBJ2-5
D gene: TRBD2
V gene: TRBV7-9
clone size: -
CDR3 DNA: TGTGCCAGCAGCCTAGCGGGGGCCGGGACCCAGTACTTC
CDR3 protein: CASSLAGAGTQYF

J gene: TRBJ2-7
D gene: -
V gene: TRBV9
clone size: -
CDR3 DNA: TGTGCCAGCAGCGTAGAGCCGGGAAGCTCCTACGAGCAGTACTTC
CDR3 protein: CASSVEPGSSYEQYF

J gene: TRBJ2-7
D gene: TRBD1
V gene: TRBV27
clone size: -
CDR3 DNA: TGTGCCAGCAGTCAGGGACAGTTTTTCGAGCAGTACTTC
CDR3 protein: CASSQGQFFEQYF

J gene: TRBJ1-2
D gene: TRBD1
V gene: TRBV6-6
clone size: -
CDR3 DNA: TGTGCCAGCAATTCGGGACAGCGGAACTATGGCTACACCTTC
CDR3 protein: CASNSGQRNYGYTF

J gene: TRBJ1-2
D gene: -
V gene: TRBV7-8
clone size: -
CDR3 DNA: TGTGCCAGCAGCTTAGTTGCGGATCCATATGGCTACACCTTC
CDR3 protein: CASSLVADPYGYTF

J gene: TRBJ2-1
D gene: -
V gene: TRBV9
clone size: few
CDR3 DNA: TGTGCCAGCAGCGTAGCCACATACAATGAGCAGTTCTTC
CDR3 protein: CASSVATYNEQFF

J gene: TRBJ2-2
D gene: -
V gene: TRBV5-4
clone size: -
CDR3 DNA: TGTGCCAGCAGCCCCGGGGGAGGGGAGCTGTTTTTT
CDR3 protein: CASSPGGGELFF

J gene: TRBJ1-5
D gene: -
V gene: TRBV4-1
clone size: -
CDR3 DNA: TGCGCCAGCAGCCAAGGAGATAAAAATCAGCCCCAGCATTTT
CDR3 protein: CASSQGDKNQPQHF

J gene: TRBJ2-7
D gene: -
V gene: TRBV6-1
clone size: -
CDR3 DNA: TGTGCCAGCTCGACAGGCAACTACGAGCAGTACTTC
CDR3 protein: CASSTGNYEQYF

J gene: TRBJ2-7
D gene: -
V gene: TRBV19
clone size: once
CDR3 DNA: TGTGCCAGTAGTACCCAGGGTGCCTACGAGCAGTACTTC
CDR3 protein: CASSTQGAYEQYF

J gene: TRBJ2-7
D gene: -
V gene: TRBV7-3
clone size: -
CDR3 DNA: TGTGCCAGCAGCTTGTCCCCATCCTACGAGCAGTACTTC
CDR3 protein: CASSLSPSYEQYF

J gene: TRBJ2-3
D gene: TRBD2
V gene: TRBV27
clone size: -
CDR3 DNA: TGTGCCAGCAGCAAGTTACTAGCGGGGGGACTCACAGATACGCAGTATTTT
CDR3 protein: CASSKLLAGGLTDTQYF

J gene: TRBJ2-2
D gene: TRBD2
V gene: TRBV11-3
clone size: -
CDR3 DNA: TGTGCCAGCAGCTTCTCTAGCGGGGGTATAACCGGGGAGCTGTTTTTT
CDR3 protein: CASSFSSGGITGELFF

J gene: TRBJ1-6
D gene: -
V gene: TRBV9
clone size: -
CDR3 DNA: TGTGCCAGCACTGAGAGTCAGGATTCACCCCTCCACTTT
CDR3 protein: CASTESQDSPLHF

J gene: TRBJ2-5
D gene: TRBD2
V gene: TRBV5-1
clone size: -
CDR3 DNA: TGCGCCAGCAGGAAGGGACTAGCGGACCAAGAGACCCAGTACTTC
CDR3 protein: CASRKGLADQETQYF

J gene: TRBJ2-7
D gene: -
V gene: TRBV30
clone size: -
CDR3 DNA: TGTGCCTGGAGTGTATATTACGAGCAGTACTTC
CDR3 protein: CAWSVYYEQYF

J gene: TRBJ2-3
D gene: TRBD2
V gene: TRBV5-1
clone size: -
CDR3 DNA: TGCGCCAGCAGCTTGGGACTAGCGGGGGCGGATACGCAGTATTTT
CDR3 protein: CASSLGLAGADTQYF

J gene: TRBJ2-7
D gene: -
V gene: TRBV5-1
clone size: -
CDR3 DNA: TGCGCCAGCAGCGACCTCAAACAGGGAAACTACGAGCAGTACTTC
CDR3 protein: CASSDLKQGNYEQYF

J gene: TRBJ1-6
D gene: -
V gene: TRBV19
clone size: -
CDR3 DNA: TGTGCCAGTAGTATAACAGGGAATTCACCCCTCCACTTT
CDR3 protein: CASSITGNSPLHF

J gene: TRBJ2-6
D gene: -
V gene: TRBV6-5
clone size: -
CDR3 DNA: TGTGCCAGCAGTTCCCCGGGGACTGGGGCCAACGTCCTGACTTTC
CDR3 protein: CASSSPGTGANVLTF

J gene: TRBJ2-2
D gene: TRBD2
V gene: TRBV6-5
clone size: -
CDR3 DNA: TGTGCCACTCGGGGGGGCCTAGGCACCGGGGAGCTGTTTTTT
CDR3 protein: CATRGGLGTGELFF

J gene: TRBJ2-7
D gene: -
V gene: TRBV5-1
clone size: -
CDR3 DNA: TGCGCCAGCAGCGGAAGAGCTAGTCTTGAGGACGAGCAGTACTTC
CDR3 protein: CASSGRASLEDEQYF

J gene: TRBJ2-3
D gene: -
V gene: TRBV10-2
clone size: -
CDR3 DNA: TGCGCCAGCAGTGAGTCCCGGAGTGAGGGAGATACGCAGTATTTT
CDR3 protein: CASSESRSEGDTQYF

J gene: TRBJ2-7
D gene: TRBD2
V gene: TRBV7-6
clone size: -
CDR3 DNA: TGTGCCAGCAGCTCCGGAGCGGGGGGGCTGAACGAGCAGTACTTC
CDR3 protein: CASSSGAGGLNEQYF

J gene: TRBJ2-3
D gene: TRBD2
V gene: TRBV13
clone size: -
CDR3 DNA: TGTGCCAGCAGCCCCCGGACTAGCTGGTACGGCACAGATACGCAGTATTTT
CDR3 protein: CASSPRTSWYGTDTQYF

J gene: TRBJ2-7
D gene: -
V gene: TRBV4-1
clone size: -
CDR3 DNA: TGCGCCAGCAGCCAAGACCGGGGGAGCTCCTACGAGCAGTACTTC
CDR3 protein: CASSQDRGSSYEQYF

J gene: TRBJ2-2
D gene: TRBD1
V gene: TRBV5-4
clone size: once
CDR3 DNA: TGTGCCAGCAGCCTGTGGACAGGGGTGAACACCGGGGAGCTGTTTTTT
CDR3 protein: CASSLWTGVNTGELFF

J gene: TRBJ2-1
D gene: -
V gene: TRBV2
clone size: few
CDR3 DNA: TGTGCCAGCGGGCTTCGGACTATCAATTTAGAGCAGTTCTTC
CDR3 protein: CASGLRTINLEQFF

J gene: TRBJ1-1
D gene: TRBD1
V gene: TRBV7-9
clone size: -
CDR3 DNA: TGTGCCAGCAGCGAGTCGACAGGGAGGAACACTGAAGCTTTCTTT
CDR3 protein: CASSESTGRNTEAFF

J gene: TRBJ2-3
D gene: -
V gene: TRBV7-9
clone size: -
CDR3 DNA: TGTGCCAGCAGCTTAAGGGGGACCCCCACAGATACGCAGTATTTT
CDR3 protein: CASSLRGTPTDTQYF

J gene: TRBJ2-5
D gene: -
V gene: TRBV4-3
clone size: -
CDR3 DNA: TGCGCCAGCAGCCAAGCAACTCAGGGACTAGAGACCCAGTACTTC
CDR3 protein: CASSQATQGLETQYF

J gene: TRBJ2-7
D gene: TRBD2
V gene: TRBV6-6
clone size: -
CDR3 DNA: TGTGCCAGCACATTCCGGGAGGGGGGACCCTACGAGCAGTACTTC
CDR3 protein: CASTFREGGPYEQYF

J gene: TRBJ2-1
D gene: -
V gene: TRBV10-2
clone size: -
CDR3 DNA: TGCGCCAGCAGTGGGCAGGCCGCGGGCGAGTTCTTC
CDR3 protein: CASSGQAAGEFF

J gene: TRBJ1-1
D gene: -
V gene: TRBV6-5
clone size: -
CDR3 DNA: TGTGCCAGCAGTTACTCCTCGAACACTGAAGCTTTCTTT
CDR3 protein: CASSYSSNTEAFF

J gene: TRBJ2-7
D gene: -
V gene: TRBV11-2
clone size: -
CDR3 DNA: TGTGCCAGCAGCCCAGACCGGGGGACCTTCTACGAGCAGTACTTC
CDR3 protein: CASSPDRGTFYEQYF

J gene: TRBJ2-7
D gene: TRBD2
V gene: TRBV10-3
clone size: -
CDR3 DNA: TGTGCCAGCAGTCCCCGACTAGCGGTGGACCTCTGGGAGCAGTACTTC
CDR3 protein: CASSPRLAVDLWEQYF

J gene: TRBJ2-3
D gene: -
V gene: TRBV2
clone size: once
CDR3 DNA: TGTGCCAGCCTAAAGCGGACCTCTAGCACAGATACGCAGTATTTT
CDR3 protein: CASLKRTSSTDTQYF

J gene: TRBJ1-2
D gene: -
V gene: TRBV20-1
clone size: -
CDR3 DNA: TGCAGTGCTTGGACAAGCAAGGGCTACACCTTC
CDR3 protein: CSAWTSKGYTF

J gene: TRBJ1-1
D gene: -
V gene: TRBV28
clone size: few
CDR3 DNA: TGTGCCAGCAGTTTTTCAACCCCGGTGGACACTGAAGCTTTCTTT
CDR3 protein: CASSFSTPVDTEAFF

J gene: TRBJ2-7
D gene: -
V gene: TRBV28
clone size: -
CDR3 DNA: TGTGCCAGCAGTACCGGAGGATACGAGCAGTACTTC
CDR3 protein: CASSTGGYEQYF

J gene: TRBJ2-7
D gene: -
V gene: TRBV5-4
clone size: -
CDR3 DNA: TGTGCCAGCACCAGGGCGGGGAGCACCTCCGAGCAGTACTTC
CDR3 protein: CASTRAGSTSEQYF

J gene: TRBJ2-3
D gene: TRBD2
V gene: TRBV9
clone size: -
CDR3 DNA: TGTGCCAGCAGCGTACGGACTAGCGGGGGGGCAGGGGATACGCAGTATTTT
CDR3 protein: CASSVRTSGGAGDTQYF

J gene: TRBJ2-5
D gene: TRBD2
V gene: TRBV7-9
clone size: -
CDR3 DNA: TGTTCCAGCAGCTTAGCCTCCGGGACTAGCGGCTCCGGAGAGACCCAGTACTTC
CDR3 protein: CSSSLASGTSGSGETQYF

J gene: TRBJ1-2
D gene: TRBD1
V gene: TRBV6-5
clone size: -
CDR3 DNA: TGTGCCAGCAGTGCCCGGGACAGTTATGGCTACACCTTC
CDR3 protein: CASSARDSYGYTF

J gene: TRBJ2-5
D gene: -
V gene: TRBV7-7
clone size: once
CDR3 DNA: TGTGCTAGCAGCCCGACGAGGACTGCGGAGACCCAGTACTTC
CDR3 protein: CASSPTRTAETQYF

J gene: TRBJ1-1
D gene: -
V gene: TRBV19
clone size: -
CDR3 DNA: TGTGCCAGTAGTCCGCGGGGGGGGGCAGGTGAAGCTTTCTTT
CDR3 protein: CASSPRGGAGEAFF

J gene: TRBJ2-5
D gene: TRBD1
V gene: TRBV7-3
clone size: -
CDR3 DNA: TGTGCCAGCAGCCGAGACAGGGGGGATCAAGAGACCCAGTACTTC
CDR3 protein: CASSRDRGDQETQYF

J gene: TRBJ2-3
D gene: -
V gene: TRBV7-6
clone size: -
CDR3 DNA: TGTGCCAGCAGCCCCCGCAGGTTCACAGATACGCAGTATTTT
CDR3 protein: CASSPRRFTDTQYF

J gene: TRBJ2-7
D gene: -
V gene: TRBV27
clone size: -
CDR3 DNA: TGTGCCAGCACCTTCGTGAGTAGTGGGAGACCGGGGGAGCAGTACTTC
CDR3 protein: CASTFVSSGRPGEQYF